Listed below are T cell receptor beta chains from one sample, sequenced in a study of tumor-infiltrating lymphocytes in primary liver carcinoma. A single record per CDR3 protein comes from TCRdb applying MiXCR to the multiplex PCR reads. The table shows approximately 37,000 distinct CDR3 sequences, with roughly 80% occurring only once. Sequenced material: liver tumor tissue from sampling region 4. The receptor source for this set is a man aged 40-49 years with primary liver carcinoma and hepatitis B virus infection. Both conserved end residues are part of each CDR3. D genes are given only for firm matches. Clone size is stated in some rows and not others, as once, few, many or a class when expanded.

V,D,size,J,CDR3,DNA
TRBV28,-,-,TRBJ2-4,CASSSVRIQYF,TGTGCCAGCAGTTCGGTACGTATTCAATACTTC
TRBV11-3,-,few,TRBJ2-1,CDISLNANERFF,TGTGACATCAGCTTAAATGCCAATGAGCGGTTCTTC
TRBV29-1,-,-,TRBJ2-7,CRVHTSSHEQYF,TGTAGAGTCCATACTAGTTCCCACGAGCAGTACTTC
TRBV29-1,-,-,TRBJ2-5,CSVESAAGRPETQYF,TGCAGCGTTGAATCCGCGGCAGGTAGACCTGAGACCCAGTACTTC
TRBV5-8,TRBD2,-,TRBJ2-1,CASNSELAGLYNEQFF,TGTGCCAGCAACTCGGAACTAGCGGGATTATACAATGAGCAGTTCTTC
TRBV11-1,-,many,TRBJ2-2,CASSSLGRRGDTGELFF,TGTGCCAGCAGCTCATTGGGACGGCGAGGCGACACCGGGGAGCTGTTTTTT
TRBV5-6,-,once,TRBJ2-6,CASSPVCVLTF,TGTGCCAGCAGCCCCGTGTGCGTCCTGACTTTC
TRBV24-1,-,-,TRBJ2-7,CATSDRTDYEQYF,TGTGCCACAAGTGACAGGACGGATTACGAGCAGTACTTC
TRBV4-1,-,medium-sized,TRBJ2-3,CASSKQGVGTDTQYF,TGCGCCAGCAGCAAACAGGGAGTGGGCACAGATACGCAGTATTTT
TRBV11-3,-,few,TRBJ2-3,CVSSDSYSNQPQYF,TGTGTCAGCAGTGACAGCTATAGTAATCAGCCCCAGTATTTT
TRBV11-3,TRBD2,-,TRBJ2-3,CASSPGGLNGGTQYF,TGTGCCAGTAGCCCGGGGGGACTCAATGGCGGAACGCAGTATTTT
TRBV11-3,-,-,TRBJ2-3,CASHLGGTDRQYF,TGTGCCAGCCACTTGGGGGGCACAGATAGGCAGTATTTT
TRBV3-1,TRBD2,few,TRBJ2-1,CASSPRGVGLPYNEQFF,TGTGCCAGCAGCCCCAGAGGGGTGGGACTACCCTACAATGAGCAGTTCTTC
TRBV11-3,TRBD1,-,TRBJ1-1,CASSTRQGAEALF,TGTGCTAGCAGCACTAGACAGGGGGCTGAAGCTCTCTTT
TRBV7-9,-,-,TRBJ2-7,CASNLGSSYKQYF,TGTGCCAGCAACTTAGGCAGTTCCTACAAGCAGTACTTC
TRBV28,TRBD1,-,TRBJ2-7,CASSSGTEMLKQYF,TGTGCCAGCAGTTCTGGGACAGAGATGCTCAAGCAGTACTTC
TRBV11-2,TRBD2,few,TRBJ2-3,CARSSRGVDMQYF,TGTGCCAGGAGCTCCCGGGGGGTCGATATGCAGTATTTT
TRBV12-3/TRBV12-4,-,once,TRBJ2-1,CASSLGQNNELFF,TGTGCCAGCAGTCTCGGGCAGAACAATGAGCTGTTCTTT
TRBV5-1,-,-,TRBJ2-1,CASILDTAVSSYKEQFF,TGCGCCAGCATCTTGGATACAGCGGTGAGCTCCTACAAAGAGCAGTTCTTT
TRBV28,TRBD1,-,TRBJ2-2,CASSARTGRTGVLFF,TGTGCTAGCAGTGCGAGGACAGGGAGGACCGGGGTGCTGTTTTTT
TRBV24-1,-,-,TRBJ2-7,CATSDSTSRSHEQYF,TGTGCCACCAGTGACTCAACTAGCAGGAGCCACGAGCAGTATTTC
TRBV11-2,TRBD1,-,TRBJ2-7,CVSSLRWTGNEQYF,TGTGTCAGCAGCTTACGATGGACAGGGAACGAGCAGTACTTC
TRBV28,TRBD1,-,TRBJ2-4,CANSLVQGIGAKDIQYF,TGTGCCAACAGTTTGGTACAGGGGATTGGAGCCAAAGACATTCAGTACTTC
TRBV11-2,-,-,TRBJ1-6,CASSQGHGVNSPLHF,TGTGCCAGCAGTCAGGGACATGGAGTGAATTCACCCCTCCACTTT